This T cell receptor (beta chain) was captured in a study of blood T cells in healthy people across ages. V was shortened by 8 bases and J by 1 base, with 24 bases between the two germline ends. The CDR3 is 17 amino acids. The use of a sample-barcoded 5' primer and a J-beta primer mix characterized a second PCR of about 7 to 12 cycles. TCRdb analysed the 5' RACE reads with MiXCR anew, one entry per CDR3 protein. The table lists fewer than 650,000 distinct CDR3 sequences, about 27% of them singletons. This same sample was also part of a study on T cells of mothers and their children.

The sequenced sample was blood. The clonotype originates from a boy aged 2 to 10 in good health. This chain uses TRBV12-3 or TRBV12-4 with TRBJ2-7; D remains unclear. The CDR3 loop is CASLGISETERSYEQYF. CDR3 nucleotides: TGTGCCAGCCTGGGTATTAGTGAGACGGAAAGATCCTACGAGCAGTACTTC.